A selection of T cell receptor beta chains follows, all from one sample in a study of cytomegalovirus exposure and HLA in healthy donors. Clones were sequenced by immunoSEQ multiplex PCR, and TCRdb holds only the in-frame ones, with some missing. The sample lists around 140,000 clones; around 72% were seen once. Sequencing was carried out using PBMCs. The receptors stem from a middle-aged man in good health and CMV-seropositive. Both conserved end residues are part of each CDR3. Fields, in order: CDR3 DNA, CDR3 protein, J gene, clone size, V gene, D gene. A D gene is named only where the DNA matches it firmly. Some rows have no size entry. The others give once, few or many, or a class for an expanded clone.

DNA: TGCGCCAGCAGCTTGGTACAGAGCCACGAGCAGTACTTC
CDR3: CASSLVQSHEQYF
J: TRBJ2-7
size: -
V: TRBV5-1
D: -

DNA: TGTGCCAGCAGTTTCACAGGGGTACGGCCCCAGCATTTT
CDR3: CASSFTGVRPQHF
J: TRBJ1-5
size: -
V: TRBV6-1
D: TRBD1

DNA: TGTGCCAGTAGAGGGCGAGCGGCTAGCACAGATACGCAGTATTTT
CDR3: CASRGRAASTDTQYF
J: TRBJ2-3
size: -
V: TRBV19
D: -

DNA: TGTGCCAGCAGCGGAAAGAGGGACAGTGACTACGAGCAGTACTTC
CDR3: CASSGKRDSDYEQYF
J: TRBJ2-7
size: few
V: TRBV9
D: TRBD1

DNA: TGTGCCAGCTCACTGGGACTAGCGGGGGGTGATGAGCAGTTCTTC
CDR3: CASSLGLAGGDEQFF
J: TRBJ2-1
size: -
V: TRBV18
D: TRBD2

DNA: TGCGCCAGCAGCCAAGATTGGGGACAGGGGGCTGAAGCTTTCTTT
CDR3: CASSQDWGQGAEAFF
J: TRBJ1-1
size: few
V: TRBV4-1
D: TRBD1

DNA: TGCGCCAGCAGCTTGTATTCGGGGGGCGGGAGTGAAAAACTGTTTTTT
CDR3: CASSLYSGGGSEKLFF
J: TRBJ1-4
size: -
V: TRBV5-1
D: -

DNA: TGTGCCAGCAGCTTCCCGACAGGGGGCTTAAGCAATGAGCAGTTCTTC
CDR3: CASSFPTGGLSNEQFF
J: TRBJ2-1
size: -
V: TRBV7-2
D: TRBD1

DNA: TGTGCCAGCAGCTTATATAGCAATCAGCCCCAGCATTTT
CDR3: CASSLYSNQPQHF
J: TRBJ1-5
size: -
V: TRBV11-2
D: -

DNA: TGTGCCAGCAGCGCGGACAGGGGGAGCTACACCTTC
CDR3: CASSADRGSYTF
J: TRBJ1-2
size: -
V: TRBV2
D: TRBD1

DNA: TGTGCCAGCAGCTTACCCCGGGGGACCCTCAACACTGAAGCTTTCTTT
CDR3: CASSLPRGTLNTEAFF
J: TRBJ1-1
size: -
V: TRBV7-9
D: -

DNA: TGTGCCAGCAGCCTCATCGGGGGATCTGAAGCTTTCTTT
CDR3: CASSLIGGSEAFF
J: TRBJ1-1
size: -
V: TRBV7-9
D: -

DNA: TGTGCCAGCAGCTTAGATCTTGGCAGTCACACAGATACGCAGTATTTT
CDR3: CASSLDLGSHTDTQYF
J: TRBJ2-3
size: -
V: TRBV7-9
D: -

DNA: TGTGCCAGCAGCTTAGTAGGGACAGGAGTCTACGAGCAGTACTTC
CDR3: CASSLVGTGVYEQYF
J: TRBJ2-7
size: -
V: TRBV7-9
D: TRBD1

DNA: TGTGCCAGCAGCTTTCACGGACTCAACACTGAAGCTTTCTTT
CDR3: CASSFHGLNTEAFF
J: TRBJ1-1
size: -
V: TRBV7-9
D: -

DNA: TGTGCCAGCAGCCCCGAGCGGGGCTCCTACAATGAGCAGTTCTTC
CDR3: CASSPERGSYNEQFF
J: TRBJ2-1
size: -
V: TRBV7-2
D: TRBD2

DNA: TGTGCCAGTAATCCAGGGGTTAACTATGGCTACACCTTC
CDR3: CASNPGVNYGYTF
J: TRBJ1-2
size: -
V: TRBV19
D: -

DNA: TGTGCCAGTAGTGACGACCGGACAGGGGGTGGTATGTATACGCAGTATTTT
CDR3: CASSDDRTGGGMYTQYF
J: TRBJ2-3
size: -
V: TRBV19
D: TRBD1

DNA: TGCGCCAGCAGCCTGGGGAGGGACGACCAAGAGACCCAGTACTTC
CDR3: CASSLGRDDQETQYF
J: TRBJ2-5
size: -
V: TRBV5-1
D: TRBD2

DNA: TGTGCCAGCTCACCACCGACAGCCCAAGCATATGGCTACACCTTC
CDR3: CASSPPTAQAYGYTF
J: TRBJ1-2
size: few
V: TRBV18
D: -

DNA: TGTGCCAGCAGCTTAGCGGGAGTCAAAGATACGCAGTATTTT
CDR3: CASSLAGVKDTQYF
J: TRBJ2-3
size: -
V: TRBV7-9
D: -

DNA: TGCAGCGTGAGGAATTCAGGCTACACCTTC
CDR3: CSVRNSGYTF
J: TRBJ1-2
size: -
V: TRBV29-1
D: -

DNA: TGTGCCATCACCCTAACAGGTGGGGACACTGAAGCTTTCTTT
CDR3: CAITLTGGDTEAFF
J: TRBJ1-1
size: -
V: TRBV10-3
D: -

DNA: TGTGCCAGCAGTTTAGAAAGGGGGCGAAGTGGCTACACCTTC
CDR3: CASSLERGRSGYTF
J: TRBJ1-2
size: few
V: TRBV27
D: TRBD1

DNA: TGTGCCAGCAGAGGGACAGGGCGCTATGGCTACACCTTC
CDR3: CASRGTGRYGYTF
J: TRBJ1-2
size: -
V: TRBV5-4
D: TRBD1

DNA: TGCGCCAGTTCCACTAGCCCGACGAACACCGGGGAGCTGTTTTTT
CDR3: CASSTSPTNTGELFF
J: TRBJ2-2
size: medium-sized
V: TRBV5-1
D: -

DNA: TGTGCCAGCAGACATGGACAGAACACTGAAGCTTTCTTT
CDR3: CASRHGQNTEAFF
J: TRBJ1-1
size: -
V: TRBV7-2
D: -

DNA: TGTGCTAGTGGTTTAACCTGGAGCTCCTACGAGCAGTACTTC
CDR3: CASGLTWSSYEQYF
J: TRBJ2-7
size: -
V: TRBV12-5
D: -

DNA: TGTGCCAGCTCACTGGGACAGACGGACACCATATATTTT
CDR3: CASSLGQTDTIYF
J: TRBJ1-3
size: few
V: TRBV18
D: TRBD1

DNA: TGTGCCAGCAGCTTAGATGGAGGGCAGACCCAGTACTTC
CDR3: CASSLDGGQTQYF
J: TRBJ2-5
size: -
V: TRBV11-3
D: -

DNA: TGCGCCAGCAGCCACACGACAGGGCCTTCTGGAAACACCATATATTTT
CDR3: CASSHTTGPSGNTIYF
J: TRBJ1-3
size: -
V: TRBV5-1
D: TRBD1

DNA: TGTGCCAGTATGAGCGCAGGCGGGAACATTCAGTACTTC
CDR3: CASMSAGGNIQYF
J: TRBJ2-4
size: once
V: TRBV19
D: -